The TCR beta chain under discussion was sequenced for a study of blood T cell repertoires in COVID-19. This clone appeared once. The CDR3 length is 15 residues. The germline CDR1 and CDR2 sequences are MDHEN and SYDVKM. Unmatched junction bases numbered 5, after V lost 4 bases and J lost 2 bases. Sequenced by immunoSEQ multiplex PCR; TCRdb stores in-frame clones only, minus some. The table lists about 140,000 clones, around 89% of them singletons, with approximately 2.8% in the top ten. The clonotype originates from a woman between 55 and 75 years old with active COVID-19. The gene calls are TRBV28 and TRBJ2-7; 10 positions match TRBD2. Sequencing input: peripheral blood. The CDR3 bases are TGTGCCAGCAGTTCCTCAGCGGGAGGGGCCTACGAGCAGTACTTC. Protein: CASSSSAGGAYEQYF.